The rows below give T cell receptor beta chains drawn from one sample of a study of blood T cell repertoires in COVID-19. Here immunoSEQ multiplex PCR was the method, and the copy in TCRdb shows in-frame clones only, minus some. The sample includes hundreds of thousands of clones, over 75% of them seen just once. The sample taken for sequencing was peripheral blood. These receptors originate from a man in his fifties with active or convalescent COVID-19. Each CDR3 is given with its conserved first and last residue. A D gene is named only where the DNA matches it firmly. Clone size is shown for a subset of rows, as once, few, many or a class of expanded clone.

>TRBD2|TRBJ2-7|TRBV18|NA
CASSPAGGREQYF
TGTGCCAGCTCACCGGCGGGAGGGAGAGAGCAGTACTTC
>NA|TRBJ2-3|TRBV10-2|NA
CASSAQTDTQYF
TGCGCCAGCAGTGCACAGACAGATACGCAGTATTTT
>TRBD2|TRBJ2-1|TRBV7-6|NA
CASSFEAGVYNEQFF
TGTGCCAGCAGCTTTGAAGCGGGGGTTTACAATGAGCAGTTCTTC
>TRBD2|TRBJ2-1|TRBV7-9|NA
CASSSTGLGQFF
TGTGCCAGCAGCTCAACGGGACTAGGGCAGTTCTTC
>TRBD1|TRBJ1-5|TRBV6-4|few
CASSQFDRALDQPQHF
TGTGCCAGCAGTCAATTCGACAGGGCTCTTGATCAGCCCCAGCATTTT
>NA|TRBJ1-5|TRBV2|NA
CASRVQESQPQHF
TGTGCCAGCAGGGTACAGGAGTCTCAGCCCCAGCATTTT
>TRBD1|TRBJ1-2|TRBV3-1/TRBV3-2|NA
CASSLGQGYGYTF
TGTGCCAGCAGCCTAGGACAGGGTTACGGCTACACCTTC
>NA|TRBJ1-2|TRBV5-6|NA
CASSLIRGAEGYTF
TGTGCCAGCAGCTTGATCCGGGGGGCAGAGGGCTACACCTTC
>NA|TRBJ1-1|TRBV5-1|NA
CASSWTEMSTEAFF
TGCGCCAGCAGCTGGACAGAAATGAGCACTGAAGCTTTCTTT
>TRBD2|TRBJ2-3|TRBV9|NA
CASSEASGNTDTQYF
TGTGCCAGCAGCGAGGCTAGCGGGAACACAGATACGCAGTATTTT
>NA|TRBJ1-4|TRBV9|NA
CASSPQLATNEKLFF
TGTGCCAGCAGCCCGCAATTAGCAACTAATGAAAAACTGTTTTTT
>NA|TRBJ2-1|TRBV27|once
CASSLWAYRETHNEQFF
TGTGCCAGCAGTTTATGGGCGTATCGTGAGACCCACAATGAGCAGTTCTTC